The 18 T cell receptor beta chains given below trace back to one sample, sequenced in a study of cytomegalovirus exposure and HLA in healthy donors. PCR employed 60 Vbeta and 13 Jbeta primers. The method was immunoSEQ multiplex PCR; TCRdb's version includes in-frame clones alone and lacks a portion of them. The sample has around 120,000 clones; about 78% are singletons. The sample was PBMCs. These receptors all come from a human donor in good health.

The rearrangement uses TRBV13 and TRBJ2-7; TRBD1 is a possible D gene (5 bases). The CDR3 totals 15 residues. Germline V gives CDR1 PRHDT, CDR2 FYEKMQ (reference sequence). The V end lost 5 bases, the J end lost 3 bases, and 17 bases lay between the germline ends. CDR3 sequence: CASSIQPGHLYEQYF. The CDR3 region has the DNA TGTGCCAGCAGCATTCAACCAGGACACCTCTACGAGCAGTACTTC.

The rearrangement links TRBV7-9 to TRBJ1-1; the match to TRBD1 covers 7 bases. CDR3 length: 12 amino acids. CDR1 SEHNR and CDR2 FQNEAQ come from the germline V gene (reference sequence). This CDR3 reads CSWGQLNTEAFF. DNA of the CDR3: TGTTCCTGGGGACAGTTGAACACTGAAGCTTTCTTT.

The J gene is TRBJ2-1, the V gene TRBV21-1; the table's D call, TRBD2, has no DNA check behind it. TRBV21-1 is deemed a pseudogene. CDR3 length equals 16 residues. The CDR3 DNA reads TGTGCCAGCACCCACCACGGCCTAGCGGCATACAATGAGCAGTTCTTC. The encoded protein is CASTHHGLAAYNEQFF.

This sequence joins TRBV14 and TRBJ2-4; possibly TRBD1 for D (6 bases). Trimming pared 3 bases from V and 5 bases from J, leaving 8 bases between. The CDR3 sequence is 13 residues long. From germline, CDR1 is SGHDN and CDR2 FVKESK. CDR3 DNA sequence: TGTGCCAGCAGCCACACAGGGCAAAACATTCAGTACTTC. Its translation is CASSHTGQNIQYF.

The chain recombines TRBV5-4 with TRBJ2-7, with TRBD2 matching over 13 bases. V trimming: 4 bases; J trimming: 0 bases; junction bases outside the gene matches: 4. CDR1 is SGHNT and CDR2 is YYREEE in the germline V gene (reference sequence). This CDR3 spans 16 amino acids. CDR3 amino acids: CASSRGLAGVSYEQYF. DNA of the CDR3: TGTGCCAGCAGCAGAGGACTAGCGGGGGTCTCCTACGAGCAGTACTTC.

The rearrangement links TRBV11-3 to TRBJ2-2; the D gene is possibly TRBD1 (6 bases). Germline CDR1 reads SGHNT; CDR2 reads YENEEA. There are 17 residues in the CDR3. Trimming took off 5 bases at V and 4 bases at J, with 20 bases between the two ends. The CDR3 here is CASSVTQGWSPTGELFF. The CDR3 bases are TGTGCCAGCAGCGTAACGCAGGGGTGGTCCCCCACCGGGGAGCTGTTTTTT. The whole variable domain, remainder taken from reference TRBV11-3 and TRBJ2-2, is EAGVVQSPRYKIIEKKQPVAFWCNPISGHNTLYWYLQNLGQGPELLIRYENEEAVDDSQLPKDRFSAERLKGVDSTLKIQPAELGDSAVYLCASSVTQGWSPTGELFFGEGSRLTVL.

The V and J genes are TRBV5-1 and TRBJ2-1, with TRBD2 identical over 8 bases. Unmatched junction bases numbered 6, after V lost 2 bases and J lost 5 bases. The CDR3 length is 15 residues. CDR1 is SGHRS and CDR2 is YFSETQ in the germline V gene. As DNA, the CDR3 is TGCGCCAGCAGCTTAAAGCGGGAGAGACACAATGAGCAGTTCTTC. Translating it yields CASSLKRERHNEQFF. Full variable domain (outside the CDR3, taken from reference TRBV5-1 and TRBJ2-1): KAGVTQTPRYLIKTRGQQVTLSCSPISGHRSVSWYQQTPGQGLQFLFEYFSETQRNKGNFPGRFSGRQFSNSRSEMNVSTLELGDSALYLCASSLKRERHNEQFFGPGTRLTVL.

The chain employs TRBV30 and TRBJ1-6; D is perhaps TRBD1 (6 bases). Germline V gene sequence: CDR1 GTSNPN, CDR2 SVGIG (reference sequence). The CDR3 is 11 amino acids. Deletions cut 0 bases from V and 15 bases from J, with 9 bases between. CDR3: CAWSVGGVLHF. In DNA form, the CDR3 reads TGTGCCTGGAGTGTAGGGGGAGTCCTCCACTTT.

This clone has a single count. The V call is TRBV5-5, the J call TRBJ2-3; TRBD2 agrees at 11 bases. Germline CDR1 reads SGHKS; CDR2 reads YYEKEE (reference sequence). V lost 4 bases to trimming and J lost 2 bases; unmatched junction nucleotides: 6. The CDR3 contains 16 residues. The CDR3 nucleotides read TGTGCCAGCAGCATGCTAGCGGGAGGTCCCACAGATACGCAGTATTTT. Translated, it gives CASSMLAGGPTDTQYF.

This clone was counted between two and nine times. This sequence joins TRBV21-1 and TRBJ1-1; the D segment call TRBD1 is taken from the table without a DNA check. TRBV21-1 is recorded as a pseudogene. The CDR3 is 14 amino acids. This chain's CDR3 is CASSNSSLNTEAFF. CDR3 DNA sequence: TGTGCCAGCAGCAACAGTTCACTGAACACTGAAGCTTTCTTT.

CDR3 sequence (DNA): TGTGCCAGTAGCACGACAGGGGGCGCCGGGGGCTACACCTTC. Protein product: CASSTTGGAGGYTF. The chain employs TRBV19 and TRBJ1-2, with 10 positions matching TRBD1. Germline lookup yields CDR1 LNHDA and CDR2 SQIVND (reference sequence). V lost 6 bases, J lost 8 bases, and 9 bases stayed unmatched. The CDR3 totals 14 residues. The complete variable domain, with remaining parts taken from reference TRBV19 and TRBJ1-2, reads DGGITQSPKYLFRKEGQNVTLSCEQNLNHDAMYWYRQDPGQGLRLIYYSQIVNDFQKGDIAEGYSVSREKKESFPLTVTSAQKNPTAFYLCASSTTGGAGGYTFGSGTRLTVV.

The table lists this clone with a count of one. J is TRBJ2-5 and V is TRBV10-3; a possible D gene is TRBD2 (5 bases). The V gene lost 5 bases and the J gene lost 11 bases, with 18 bases spanning the gap. The germline V gene encodes CDR1 ENHRY and CDR2 SYGVKD. The CDR3 contains 13 residues. The CDR3 nucleotides are TGTGCCATCAGTTCGATGCCGGGGTTAGAGCAGTACTTC. Translated: CAISSMPGLEQYF.

The chain links TRBV14 to TRBJ2-4, with unresolved D. V was pared by 2 bases and J by 11 bases, with 13 bases between. In germline, CDR1 is SGHDN, CDR2 FVKESK. The CDR3 totals 13 residues. The CDR3 here is CASSQFPVTVQYF. CDR3 nucleotides: TGTGCCAGCAGCCAATTCCCTGTGACTGTTCAGTACTTC. Supplemented by reference TRBV14 and TRBJ2-4, the full variable domain reads EAGVTQFPSHSVIEKGQTVTLRCDPISGHDNLYWYRRVMGKEIKFLLHFVKESKQDESGMPNNRFLAERTGGTYSTLKVQPAELEDSGVYFCASSQFPVTVQYFGAGTRLSVL.

V usage is TRBV9 and J usage is TRBJ2-3, with 11 nucleotides matching TRBD1. The germline V gene has CDR1 SGDLS and CDR2 YYNGEE. The CDR3 totals 15 residues. After removal of 3 bases from V and 6 bases from J, the junction contained 6 bases not matched to a gene. For the CDR3, the DNA is TGTGCCAGCAGCGCAGGACAGGGGGCTGGCGATACGCAGTATTTT. Protein sequence: CASSAGQGAGDTQYF.

The rearrangement links TRBV2 to TRBJ2-1; 10 bases fit TRBD2. The CDR3 loop spans 16 amino acids. Germline trimming cut 1 base from V and 5 bases from J; bases unmatched to any gene: 5. CDR1 is SNHLY and CDR2 is FYNNEI in the germline V gene. For the CDR3, the DNA is TGTGCCAGCAGTGAAGGCCCTAGCGGGAGCGACAATGAGCAGTTCTTC. This codes for CASSEGPSGSDNEQFF.

This chain joins TRBV7-9 and TRBJ1-2; no definite D call. The V end was cut by 2 bases, the J end by 6 bases, with 7 bases between. The CDR3 extends over 12 amino acids. Germline assignment: CDR1 SEHNR and CDR2 FQNEAQ (reference sequence). CDR3 sequence (DNA): TGTGCCAGCAGCTTATCGGGGAATGGCTACACCTTC. This encodes CASSLSGNGYTF.

The chain employs TRBV9 and TRBJ1-2; 8 bases line up with TRBD1. The CDR3 length is 15 residues. V shed 4 bases, J shed 7 bases, and the junction held 12 bases outside the gene matches. Germline loops: CDR1 SGDLS, CDR2 YYNGEE. DNA for the CDR3: TGTGCCAGCAGCTTCCTCCAGGGGGCAGGGGCTGGCTACACCTTC. This sequence encodes CASSFLQGAGAGYTF.

The gene calls are TRBV2 and TRBJ2-5, with D tentatively TRBD1 (6 bases). V lost 4 bases, J lost 9 bases, and 18 bases lay in between. Germline V gene data show CDR1 as SNHLY and CDR2 as FYNNEI. This CDR3 has 14 amino acids. CDR3 residues: CASSGIQGPLAQYF. CDR3 bases: TGTGCCAGCAGTGGTATACAGGGACCGCTCGCCCAGTACTTC. The full variable domain, in which reference TRBV2 and TRBJ2-5 provide the parts outside the CDR3, is EPEVTQTPSHQVTQMGQEVILRCVPISNHLYFYWYRQILGQKVEFLVSFYNNEISEKSEIFDDQFSVERPDGSNFTLKIRSTKLEDSAMYFCASSGIQGPLAQYFGPGTRLLVL.